The present entry profiles one TCR beta chain with its context. CDR3 size: 17 residues. Germline CDR1 and CDR2: LNHDA and SQIVND (reference sequence). Input per TCR library consisted of about 3.5 ug of total RNA. After re-calling the 5' RACE reads, TCRdb lists one entry per CDR3 protein, DNA absent. The sample holds approximately 400,000 distinct CDR3 sequences. This sample was taken from a study of monozygotic twins with inflammatory bowel disease. The clonotype comes from a human donor with ulcerative colitis or Crohn's disease, or a healthy co-twin of an affected twin (not recorded which). The sample consisted of blood. The chain recombines TRBV19 with TRBJ2-6; there is no DNA to check the TCRdb D call of TRBD1. The CDR3 region is CASSPGQGNSGANVLTF.